Listed here are 28 T cell receptor beta chains from one sample, sequenced in a study of T cells expressing NK-cell markers. TCRdb processed the 5' RACE reads again and assigns one entry to each CDR3 protein, with no DNA. The listing contains about 390,000 distinct CDR3 sequences. Source material: blood T cells: a sorted CD56 or NKG2C T cell subset, CD4+ or CD8+ T cells, or bulk PBMC T cells (not recorded which). These TCRs come from a woman in her forties or fifties in good health.

This rearrangement joins TRBV28 to TRBJ2-4; TCRdb outputs TRBD1, but without DNA this stays unchecked. Germline assignment: CDR1 MDHEN and CDR2 SYDVKM. The CDR3 runs 14 residues. This chain's CDR3 is CASGAGGNKNIQYF.

V gene TRBV20-1 combines with J gene TRBJ2-1; TCRdb selects TRBD2, and the lack of DNA leaves this call unchecked. This CDR3 is 15 amino acids long. Germline V gene lookup returns CDR1 DFQATT and CDR2 SNEGSKA (reference sequence). The CDR3 reads CSVPSSGSAYNEQFF.

The chain carries TRBV11-2 and TRBJ2-1; TCRdb's assignment of TRBD2 cannot be checked, as there is no DNA. Per the germline V gene, CDR1 is SGHAT and CDR2 is FQNNGV. This CDR3 is built from 16 residues. The CDR3 sequence: CASRPPGGRVRNEQFF.

V is TRBV5-1 and J is TRBJ2-7; no DNA is available, so the TRBD1 call from TCRdb remains unchecked. CDR3 length: 15 amino acids. Germline loops: CDR1 SGHRS, CDR2 YFSETQ. The CDR3 spells CASSLGDGSSYEQYF.

The V and J genes are TRBV5-1 and TRBJ2-3; without DNA, the TCRdb call of TRBD2 cannot be checked. CDR1 SGHRS and CDR2 YFSETQ come from the germline V gene. The length of the CDR3 is 15 residues. CDR3 in amino acids: CASSPQSREVDTQYF. Full variable domain (remainder filled in from reference TRBV5-1 and TRBJ2-3): KAGVTQTPRYLIKTRGQQVTLSCSPISGHRSVSWYQQTPGQGLQFLFEYFSETQRNKGNFPGRFSGRQFSNSRSEMNVSTLELGDSALYLCASSPQSREVDTQYFGPGTRLTVL.

V is TRBV5-1 and J is TRBJ2-1; TCRdb designates TRBD2, a call that cannot be tested without DNA. Germline V gene data show CDR1 as SGHRS and CDR2 as YFSETQ. The CDR3 extends over 17 amino acids. This CDR3 is CASSPPIIAGGLNEQFF.

V gene TRBV27 combines with J gene TRBJ2-7; the TRBD1 assignment by TCRdb is unverifiable without DNA. This CDR3 has 14 residues. The V gene's germline CDR1 is MNHEY and CDR2 SMNVEV (reference sequence). The CDR3 is CASSLKAQGYEQYF.

The rearrangement joins TRBV10-1 to TRBJ2-5. The CDR3 has 14 amino acids. The germline V gene has CDR1 WNHNN and CDR2 SYGVQD (reference sequence). This CDR3 is CASSEGGSQETQYF.

V usage is TRBV24-1 and J usage is TRBJ2-4; TCRdb's assignment of TRBD1 cannot be checked, as there is no DNA. CDR1 is KGHDR and CDR2 is SFDVKD in the germline V gene. CDR3 size: 17 residues. CDR3 region: CATSDADRGEAKNIQYF.

This chain uses TRBV7-9 with TRBJ2-2; TCRdb's D call of TRBD2 is untestable without DNA. Germline lookup yields CDR1 SEHNR and CDR2 FQNEAQ (reference sequence). The CDR3 spans 13 residues. The CDR3 sequence is CASSYPLTGELFF.

The chain is built from TRBV3-1 and TRBJ2-1. The CDR3 runs 13 residues. Germline-derived CDR1 and CDR2 are LGHDT and YNNKEL (reference sequence). The CDR3 spells CASSLQVANEQFF.

The chain carries TRBV5-1 and TRBJ2-7. Germline values: CDR1 SGHRS, CDR2 YFSETQ. The CDR3 contains 14 residues. CDR3 region: CASSWEGRSYEQYF.

The chain joins TRBV28 to TRBJ1-1. The germline CDR1 and CDR2 sequences are MDHEN and SYDVKM. The CDR3 has 12 residues. The chain's CDR3 is CASSPDESGAFF. The full variable domain, its missing parts supplied by reference TRBV28 and TRBJ1-1, is DVKVTQSSRYLVKRTGEKVFLECVQDMDHENMFWYRQDPGLGLRLIYFSYDVKMKEKGDIPEGYSVSREKKERFSLILESASTNQTSMYLCASSPDESGAFFGQGTRLTVV.

This CDR3 is CASSSWTGAEQFF. The chain recombines TRBV7-2 with TRBJ2-1; with no DNA, the TCRdb D assignment of TRBD1 cannot be verified. This CDR3 region has 13 residues. Germline loops: CDR1 SGHTA, CDR2 FQGNSA.

This chain connects TRBV24-1 to TRBJ2-1; the TCRdb D gene call, TRBD1, has no DNA to confirm it. There are 14 residues in the CDR3. The germline gives CDR1 KGHDR, CDR2 SFDVKD. This CDR3 reads CATERDPSYNEQFF.

The V gene is TRBV3-1, the J gene TRBJ2-4. The CDR3 totals 16 residues. The germline V gene encodes CDR1 LGHDT and CDR2 YNNKEL (reference sequence). This chain's CDR3 is CASSQDRSPAKNIQYF.

The V gene is TRBV12-3 or TRBV12-4, the J gene TRBJ2-1. The CDR3 is 13 residues long. The CDR3 loop is CASSLGRINEQFF.

The CDR3 is CATSPGPPNTEAFF. The rearrangement uses TRBV24-1 and TRBJ1-1; the D gene TCRdb calls, TRBD1, cannot be checked with no DNA. CDR3 size: 14 residues. The germline CDR1 and CDR2 sequences are KGHDR and SFDVKD.

The chain is built from TRBV3-1 and TRBJ1-1. Per the germline V gene, CDR1 is LGHDT and CDR2 is YNNKEL (reference sequence). The CDR3 is made up of 16 amino acids. CDR3: CASSQDMVGRYTEAFF.

This rearrangement joins TRBV7-2 to TRBJ2-1. Germline-derived CDR1 and CDR2 are SGHTA and FQGNSA. The CDR3 has 13 residues. The CDR3 region is CASSLRGTHEQFF. Combining the CDR3 with reference TRBV7-2 and TRBJ2-1 gives the whole variable domain GAGVSQSPSNKVTEKGKDVELRCDPISGHTALYWYRQSLGQGLEFLIYFQGNSAPDKSGLPSDRFSAERTGGSVSTLTIQRTQQEDSAVYLCASSLRGTHEQFFGPGTRLTVL.

This rearrangement joins TRBV20-1 to TRBJ2-7. The CDR3 covers 14 residues. From germline, CDR1 is DFQATT and CDR2 SNEGSKA (reference sequence). CDR3 residues: CSARRTGSLYEQYF.

The V and J genes are TRBV18 and TRBJ2-1; TCRdb reports TRBD1, a call that lacks DNA to check it against. The CDR3 is 17 amino acids. Germline assignment: CDR1 KGHSH and CDR2 LQKENI. CDR3: CASSPPGAGRYYNEQFF.

V usage is TRBV20-1 and J usage is TRBJ2-7; without DNA, the TCRdb call of TRBD2 cannot be checked. Germline V lookup: CDR1 DFQATT, CDR2 SNEGSKA (reference sequence). The CDR3 length is 14 residues. CDR3 region: CSARDRVQPYEQYF.

The genes are TRBV11-1 and TRBJ2-3; TCRdb reports TRBD1, a call that lacks DNA to check it against. CDR1 SGHAT and CDR2 FQDESV come from the germline V gene (reference sequence). The CDR3 consists of 13 residues. CDR3: CASSQPGRYTQYF.

This sequence joins TRBV5-1 and TRBJ2-2; TCRdb reports TRBD2, a call that lacks DNA to check it against. The CDR3 has 16 residues. Germline V lookup: CDR1 SGHRS, CDR2 YFSETQ. Here the CDR3 reads CASSLEGTANTGELFF.

The chain carries TRBV12-3 or TRBV12-4 and TRBJ2-2; TCRdb's D call, TRBD1, is unchecked because there is no DNA. The CDR3 sequence is 15 residues long. The CDR3 sequence: CASTPGLGNTGELFF.

The chain recombines TRBV3-1 with TRBJ2-5; absent DNA, TCRdb's TRBD1 call cannot be checked. Germline V gives CDR1 LGHDT, CDR2 YNNKEL (reference sequence). The CDR3 extends over 14 amino acids. CDR3 region: CASSLGQGRETQYF.

J is TRBJ1-1 and V is TRBV12-3 or TRBV12-4. This CDR3 region has 15 residues. CDR3: CASSFYSWEDTEAFF.